This T cell receptor (beta chain) was profiled in a study of blood T cells in healthy people across ages. The CDR3 runs 13 residues. The V gene's germline CDR1 is MNHNS and CDR2 SASEGT. Trimming left V 6 bases short and J 6 bases short, with 11 bases between. RNA extraction gave at least 5 micrograms of total RNA per sample. In the case of this clonotype: Its target is unknown.

Study-wide points: Both higher diversity and more naive CD4+ cells marked long-lived donors when set against aged donors. There was no known CMV status for donors, so expanded clonotype changes were possibly confounded.

Primers used in a second PCR of about 7 to 11 cycles were a sample-barcoded 5' primer and a J-beta primer mix. TCRdb ran MiXCR on the 5' RACE reads and lists one entry per CDR3 protein. Of 600,000 to 800,000 distinct CDR3 sequences listed, 20% to 25% are singletons. The sequencing input was blood. The V and J genes are TRBV6-1 and TRBJ1-4; the D is unclear. This TCR was recovered from a man aged 65 to 85 in good health. The CDR3 nucleotides read TGTGCCAGCAGACAACCAGGAGATGAAAAACTGTTTTTT. This encodes CASRQPGDEKLFF.